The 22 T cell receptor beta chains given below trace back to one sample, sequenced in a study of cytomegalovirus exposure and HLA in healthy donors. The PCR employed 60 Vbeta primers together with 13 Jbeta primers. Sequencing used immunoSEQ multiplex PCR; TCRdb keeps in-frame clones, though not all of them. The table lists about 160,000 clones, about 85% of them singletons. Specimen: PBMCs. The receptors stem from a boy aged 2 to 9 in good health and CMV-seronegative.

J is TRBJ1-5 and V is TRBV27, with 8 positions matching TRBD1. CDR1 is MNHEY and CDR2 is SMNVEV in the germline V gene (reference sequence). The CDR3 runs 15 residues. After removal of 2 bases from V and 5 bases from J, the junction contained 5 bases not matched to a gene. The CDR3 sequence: CASSLIYRGDQPQHF. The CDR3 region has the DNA TGTGCCAGCAGTTTAATTTACAGGGGGGATCAGCCCCAGCATTTT.

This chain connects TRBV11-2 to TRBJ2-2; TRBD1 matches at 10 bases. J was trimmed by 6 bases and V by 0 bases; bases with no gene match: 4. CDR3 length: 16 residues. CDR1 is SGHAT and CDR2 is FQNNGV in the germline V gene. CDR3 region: CASSLEGTGAPGELFF. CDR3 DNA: TGTGCCAGCAGCTTAGAAGGGACAGGGGCCCCCGGGGAGCTGTTTTTT.

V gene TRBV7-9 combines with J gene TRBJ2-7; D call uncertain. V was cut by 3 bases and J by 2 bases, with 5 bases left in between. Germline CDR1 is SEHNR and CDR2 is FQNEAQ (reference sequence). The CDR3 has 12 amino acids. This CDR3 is CASSFSPYEQYF. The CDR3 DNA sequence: TGTGCCAGCAGCTTCTCCCCCTACGAGCAGTACTTC. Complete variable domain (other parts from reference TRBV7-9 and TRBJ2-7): DTGVSQNPRHKITKRGQNVTFRCDPISEHNRLYWYRQTLGQGPEFLTYFQNEAQLEKSRLLSDRFSAERPKGSFSTLEIQRTEQGDSAMYLCASSFSPYEQYFGPGTRLTVT.

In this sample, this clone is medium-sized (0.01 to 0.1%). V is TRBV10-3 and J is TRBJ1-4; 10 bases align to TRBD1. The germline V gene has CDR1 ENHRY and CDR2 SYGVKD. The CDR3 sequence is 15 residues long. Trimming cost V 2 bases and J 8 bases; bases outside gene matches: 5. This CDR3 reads CAISETGTGDEKLFF. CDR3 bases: TGTGCCATCAGTGAGACCGGGACAGGGGACGAAAAACTGTTTTTT.

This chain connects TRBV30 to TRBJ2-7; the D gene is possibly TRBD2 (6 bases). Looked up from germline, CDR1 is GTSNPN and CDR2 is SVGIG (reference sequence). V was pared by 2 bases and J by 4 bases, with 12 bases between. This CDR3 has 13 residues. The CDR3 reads CAWSSGLGYEQYF. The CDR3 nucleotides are TGTGCCTGGAGTAGCGGGCTGGGGTACGAGCAGTACTTC.

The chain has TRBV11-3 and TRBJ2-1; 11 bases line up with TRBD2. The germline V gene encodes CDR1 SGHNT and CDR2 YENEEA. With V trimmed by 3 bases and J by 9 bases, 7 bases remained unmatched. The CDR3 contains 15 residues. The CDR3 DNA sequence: TGTGCCAGCAGCTTTACTAGCGGGGGAATGGGTGAGCAGTTCTTC. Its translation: CASSFTSGGMGEQFF. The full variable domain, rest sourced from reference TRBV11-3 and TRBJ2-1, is EAGVVQSPRYKIIEKKQPVAFWCNPISGHNTLYWYLQNLGQGPELLIRYENEEAVDDSQLPKDRFSAERLKGVDSTLKIQPAELGDSAVYLCASSFTSGGMGEQFFGPGTRLTVL.

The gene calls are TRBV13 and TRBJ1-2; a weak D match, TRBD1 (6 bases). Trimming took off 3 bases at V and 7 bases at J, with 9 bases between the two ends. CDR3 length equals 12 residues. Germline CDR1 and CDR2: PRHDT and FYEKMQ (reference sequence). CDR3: CASSLGGLGYTF. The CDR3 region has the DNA TGTGCCAGCAGCTTGGGGGGGCTTGGCTACACCTTC.

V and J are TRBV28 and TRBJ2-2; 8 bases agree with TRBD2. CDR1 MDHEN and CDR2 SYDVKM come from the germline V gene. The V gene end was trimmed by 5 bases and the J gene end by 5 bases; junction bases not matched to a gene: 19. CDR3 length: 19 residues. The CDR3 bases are TGTGCCAGCAGTCCAGATCCCGGCCTAGCGGGCCCTCTTACCGGGGAGCTGTTTTTT. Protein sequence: CASSPDPGLAGPLTGELFF.

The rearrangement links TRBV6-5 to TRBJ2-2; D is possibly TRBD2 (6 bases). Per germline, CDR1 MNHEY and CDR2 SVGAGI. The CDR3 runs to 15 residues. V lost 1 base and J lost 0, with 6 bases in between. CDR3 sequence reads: CASSYWTTNTGELFF. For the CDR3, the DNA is TGTGCCAGCAGTTACTGGACTACGAACACCGGGGAGCTGTTTTTT.

This chain's CDR3 is CASSVAFGGNLGSNQPQHF. CDR3 DNA: TGTGCCAGCAGTGTTGCTTTCGGGGGAAATCTTGGGAGCAATCAGCCCCAGCATTTT. The chain employs TRBV6-1 and TRBJ1-5; TRBD1 might be the D (5 bases). The V gene's germline CDR1 is MNHNS and CDR2 SASEGT. CDR3 length: 19 amino acids. V shed 4 bases and J shed 1 base, with 23 bases lying between them.

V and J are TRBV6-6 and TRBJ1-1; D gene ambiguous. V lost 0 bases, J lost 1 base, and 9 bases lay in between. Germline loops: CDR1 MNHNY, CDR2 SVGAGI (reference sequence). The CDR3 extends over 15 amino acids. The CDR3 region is CASSYSKAGNTEAFF. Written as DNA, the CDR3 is TGTGCCAGCAGTTACTCGAAGGCGGGGAACACTGAAGCTTTCTTT.

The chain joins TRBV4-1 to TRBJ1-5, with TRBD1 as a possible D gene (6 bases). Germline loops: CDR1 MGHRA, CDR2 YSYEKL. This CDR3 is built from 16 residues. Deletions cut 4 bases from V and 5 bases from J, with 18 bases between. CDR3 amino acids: CASSLSWGGRHQPQHF. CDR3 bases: TGCGCCAGCAGCCTAAGTTGGGGGGGCCGCCATCAGCCCCAGCATTTT.

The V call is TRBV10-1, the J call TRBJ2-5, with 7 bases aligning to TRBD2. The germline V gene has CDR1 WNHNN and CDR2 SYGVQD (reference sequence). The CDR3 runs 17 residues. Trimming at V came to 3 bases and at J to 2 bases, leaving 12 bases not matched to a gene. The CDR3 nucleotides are TGCGCCAGCAGTGACCCCGCGGGGGAAGCGGTTCAAGAGACCCAGTACTTC. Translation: CASSDPAGEAVQETQYF.

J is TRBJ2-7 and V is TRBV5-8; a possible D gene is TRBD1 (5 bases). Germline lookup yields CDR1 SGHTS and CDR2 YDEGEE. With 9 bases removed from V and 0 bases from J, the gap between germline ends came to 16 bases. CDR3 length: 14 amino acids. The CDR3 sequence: CAKATDASSYEQYF. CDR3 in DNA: TGTGCCAAAGCGACAGATGCAAGCTCCTACGAGCAGTACTTC.

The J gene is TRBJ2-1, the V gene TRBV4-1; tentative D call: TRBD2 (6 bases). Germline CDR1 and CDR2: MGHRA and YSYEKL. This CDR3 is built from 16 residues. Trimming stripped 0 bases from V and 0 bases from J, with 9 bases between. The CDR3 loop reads CASSQEPGGSYNEQFF. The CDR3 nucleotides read TGCGCCAGCAGCCAAGAACCCGGGGGCTCCTACAATGAGCAGTTCTTC.

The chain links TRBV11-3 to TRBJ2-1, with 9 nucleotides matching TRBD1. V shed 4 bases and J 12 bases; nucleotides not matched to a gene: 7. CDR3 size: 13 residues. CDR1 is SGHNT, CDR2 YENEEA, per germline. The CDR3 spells CASSSAGDRAQFF. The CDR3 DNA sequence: TGTGCCAGCAGCTCCGCCGGGGACAGGGCGCAGTTCTTC.

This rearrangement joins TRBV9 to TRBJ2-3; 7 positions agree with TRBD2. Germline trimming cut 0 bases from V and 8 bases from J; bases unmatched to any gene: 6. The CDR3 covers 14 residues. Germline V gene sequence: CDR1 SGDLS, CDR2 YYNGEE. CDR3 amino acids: CASSVEGWEGTQYF. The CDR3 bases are TGTGCCAGCAGCGTAGAGGGTTGGGAGGGTACGCAGTATTTT.

CDR3: CACQTGGRGYEQYV. CDR3 in DNA: TGTGCCTGCCAAACAGGGGGCCGTGGGTACGAGCAGTACGTC. This rearrangement joins TRBV30 to TRBJ2-7, with 9 bases identical to TRBD1. The CDR3 is 14 residues long. The V and J ends lost 6 bases and 4 bases, in that order; junction bases with no gene match: 10. From germline, CDR1 is GTSNPN and CDR2 SVGIG (reference sequence).

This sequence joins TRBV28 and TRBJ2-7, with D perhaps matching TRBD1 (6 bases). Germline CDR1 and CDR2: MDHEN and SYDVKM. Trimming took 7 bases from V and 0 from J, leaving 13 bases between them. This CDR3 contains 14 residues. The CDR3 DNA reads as TGTGCCAGCACCCCCAGGACAGCCTCCTACGAGCAGTACTTC. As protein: CASTPRTASYEQYF. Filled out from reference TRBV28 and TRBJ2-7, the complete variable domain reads DVKVTQSSRYLVKRTGEKVFLECVQDMDHENMFWYRQDPGLGLRLIYFSYDVKMKEKGDIPEGYSVSREKKERFSLILESASTNQTSMYLCASTPRTASYEQYFGPGTRLTVT.

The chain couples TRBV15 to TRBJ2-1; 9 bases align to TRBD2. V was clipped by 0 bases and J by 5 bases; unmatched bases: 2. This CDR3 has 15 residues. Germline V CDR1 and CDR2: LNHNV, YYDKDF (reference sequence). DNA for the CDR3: TGTGCCACCAGCAGAGAGGGGACTAGCAACAATGAGCAGTTCTTC. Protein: CATSREGTSNNEQFF.

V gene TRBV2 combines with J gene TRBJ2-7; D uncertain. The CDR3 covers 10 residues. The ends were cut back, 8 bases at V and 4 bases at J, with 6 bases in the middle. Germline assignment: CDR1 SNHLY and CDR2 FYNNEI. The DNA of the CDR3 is TGTGCCAGCGTCGGTTACGAGCAGTACTTC. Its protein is CASVGYEQYF.

The CDR3 bases are TGTGCCAGCAGCTTATGGCGGCAACGTGTGAGTGAGCAGTTCTTC. Residues: CASSLWRQRVSEQFF. The chain recombines TRBV11-2 with TRBJ2-1, with unresolved D. Between the trimmed V and J ends, which lost 2 bases and 9 bases, there was a span of 17 bases. Germline V gives CDR1 SGHAT, CDR2 FQNNGV. The CDR3 loop spans 15 amino acids.